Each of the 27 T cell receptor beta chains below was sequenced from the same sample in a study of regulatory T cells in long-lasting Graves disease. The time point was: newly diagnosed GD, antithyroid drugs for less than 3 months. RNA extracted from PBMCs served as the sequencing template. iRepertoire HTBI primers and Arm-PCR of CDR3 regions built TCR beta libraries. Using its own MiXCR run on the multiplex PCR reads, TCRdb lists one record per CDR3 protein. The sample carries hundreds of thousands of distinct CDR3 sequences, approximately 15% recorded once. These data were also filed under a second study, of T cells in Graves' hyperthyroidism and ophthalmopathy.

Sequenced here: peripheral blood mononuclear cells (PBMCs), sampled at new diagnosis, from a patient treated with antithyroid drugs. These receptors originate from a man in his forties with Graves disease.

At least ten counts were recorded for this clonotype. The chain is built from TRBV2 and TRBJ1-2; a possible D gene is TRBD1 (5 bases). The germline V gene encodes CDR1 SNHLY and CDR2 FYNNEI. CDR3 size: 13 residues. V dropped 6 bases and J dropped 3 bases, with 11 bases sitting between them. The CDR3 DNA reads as TGTGCCAGCAGCGAACAGGTCTACTATGGCTACACCTTC. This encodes CASSEQVYYGYTF.

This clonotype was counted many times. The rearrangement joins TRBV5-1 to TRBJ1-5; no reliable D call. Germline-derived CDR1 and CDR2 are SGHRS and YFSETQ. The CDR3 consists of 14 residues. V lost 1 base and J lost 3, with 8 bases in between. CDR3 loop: CASSLSGINQPQHF. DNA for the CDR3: TGCGCCAGCAGCTTGTCGGGGATCAATCAGCCCCAGCATTTT.

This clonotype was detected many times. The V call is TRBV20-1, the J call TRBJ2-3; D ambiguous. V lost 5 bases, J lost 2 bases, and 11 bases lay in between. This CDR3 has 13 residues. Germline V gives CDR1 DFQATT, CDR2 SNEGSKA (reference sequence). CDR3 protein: CSAVPINTDTQYF. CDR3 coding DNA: TGCAGTGCTGTCCCAATAAACACAGATACGCAGTATTTT.

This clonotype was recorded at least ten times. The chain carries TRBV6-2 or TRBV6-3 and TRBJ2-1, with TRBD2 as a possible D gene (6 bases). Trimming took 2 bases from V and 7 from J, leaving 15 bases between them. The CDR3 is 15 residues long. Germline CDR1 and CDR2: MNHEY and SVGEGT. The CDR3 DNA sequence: TGTGCCAGCAGTTACCCAGGAAGGGCGGGGAATGAGCAGTTCTTC. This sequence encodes CASSYPGRAGNEQFF.

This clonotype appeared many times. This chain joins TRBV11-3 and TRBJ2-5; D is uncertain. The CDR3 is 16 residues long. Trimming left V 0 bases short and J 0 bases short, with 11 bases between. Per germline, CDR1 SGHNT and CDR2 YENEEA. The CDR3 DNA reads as TGTGCCAGCAGCTTAGATGGTTCGGGTAACCAAGAGACCCAGTACTTC. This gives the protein CASSLDGSGNQETQYF.

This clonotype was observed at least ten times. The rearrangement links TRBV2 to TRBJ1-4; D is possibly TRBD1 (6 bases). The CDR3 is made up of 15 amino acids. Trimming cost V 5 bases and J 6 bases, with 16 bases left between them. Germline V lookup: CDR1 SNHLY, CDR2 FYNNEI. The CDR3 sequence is CASSHPGGHYEKLFF. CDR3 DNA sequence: TGTGCCAGCAGTCATCCTGGGGGGCACTATGAAAAACTGTTTTTT.

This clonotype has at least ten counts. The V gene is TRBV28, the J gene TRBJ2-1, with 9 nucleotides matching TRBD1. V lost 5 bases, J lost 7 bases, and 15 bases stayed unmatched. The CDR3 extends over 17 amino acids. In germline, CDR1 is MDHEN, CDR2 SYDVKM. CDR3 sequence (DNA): TGTGCCAGCAGTCCCCTGGATTTGGACAGGGGTGATAATGAGCAGTTCTTC. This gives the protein CASSPLDLDRGDNEQFF.

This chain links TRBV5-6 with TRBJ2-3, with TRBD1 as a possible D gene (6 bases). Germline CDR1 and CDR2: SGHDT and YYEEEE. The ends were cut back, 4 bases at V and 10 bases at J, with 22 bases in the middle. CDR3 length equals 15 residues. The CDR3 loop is CASSLRLMWTEAQYF. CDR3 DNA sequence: TGTGCCAGCAGCCTGAGACTTATGTGGACAGAGGCGCAGTATTTT.

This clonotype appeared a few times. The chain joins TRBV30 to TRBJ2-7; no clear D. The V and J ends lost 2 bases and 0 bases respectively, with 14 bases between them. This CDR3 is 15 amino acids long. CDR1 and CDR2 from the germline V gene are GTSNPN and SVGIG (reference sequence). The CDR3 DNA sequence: TGTGCCTGGAGTTCATGGACGGAACCCTCCTACGAGCAGTACTTC. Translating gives CAWSSWTEPSYEQYF.

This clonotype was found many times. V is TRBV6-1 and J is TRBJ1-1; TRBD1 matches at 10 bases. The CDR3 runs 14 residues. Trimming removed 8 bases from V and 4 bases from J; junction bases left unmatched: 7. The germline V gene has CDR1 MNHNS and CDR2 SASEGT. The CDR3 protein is CASGDRGGGTEAFF. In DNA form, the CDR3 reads TGTGCCAGCGGGGACAGGGGTGGTGGCACTGAAGCTTTCTTT.

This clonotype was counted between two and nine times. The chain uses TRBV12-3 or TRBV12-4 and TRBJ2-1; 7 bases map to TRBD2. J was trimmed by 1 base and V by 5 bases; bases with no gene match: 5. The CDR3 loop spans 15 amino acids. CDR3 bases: TGTGCCAGCAGTCCCCGGACTAGGTCCTACAATGAGCAGTTCTTC. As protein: CASSPRTRSYNEQFF.

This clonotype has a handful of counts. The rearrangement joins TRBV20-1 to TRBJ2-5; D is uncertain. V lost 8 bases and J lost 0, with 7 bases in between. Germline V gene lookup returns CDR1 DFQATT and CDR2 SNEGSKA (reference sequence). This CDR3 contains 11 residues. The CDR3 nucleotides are TGCAGTACGCCAGACCAAGAGACCCAGTACTTC. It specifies CSTPDQETQYF.

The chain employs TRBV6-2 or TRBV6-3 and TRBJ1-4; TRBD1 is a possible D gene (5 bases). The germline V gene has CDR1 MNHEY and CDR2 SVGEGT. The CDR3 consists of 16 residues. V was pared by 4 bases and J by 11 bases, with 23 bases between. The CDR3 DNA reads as TGTGCCAGCAGTTCAGTCCCCGGGGCCCCTGGGGAGAAACTGTTTTTT. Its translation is CASSSVPGAPGEKLFF.

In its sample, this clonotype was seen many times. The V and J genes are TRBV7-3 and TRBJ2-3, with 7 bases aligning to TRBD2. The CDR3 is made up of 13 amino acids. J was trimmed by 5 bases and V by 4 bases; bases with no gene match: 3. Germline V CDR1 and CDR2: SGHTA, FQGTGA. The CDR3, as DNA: TGTGCCAGCAGCTCACCGGGAGGAGATACGCAGTATTTT. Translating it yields CASSSPGGDTQYF.

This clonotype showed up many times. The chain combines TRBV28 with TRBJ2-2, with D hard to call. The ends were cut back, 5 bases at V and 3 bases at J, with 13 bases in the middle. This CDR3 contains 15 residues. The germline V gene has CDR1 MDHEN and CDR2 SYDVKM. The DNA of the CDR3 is TGTGCCAGCAGTGTCCTCGGGTTGGACACCGGGGAGCTGTTTTTT. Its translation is CASSVLGLDTGELFF. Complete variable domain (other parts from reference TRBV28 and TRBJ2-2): DVKVTQSSRYLVKRTGEKVFLECVQDMDHENMFWYRQDPGLGLRLIYFSYDVKMKEKGDIPEGYSVSREKKERFSLILESASTNQTSMYLCASSVLGLDTGELFFGEGSRLTVL.

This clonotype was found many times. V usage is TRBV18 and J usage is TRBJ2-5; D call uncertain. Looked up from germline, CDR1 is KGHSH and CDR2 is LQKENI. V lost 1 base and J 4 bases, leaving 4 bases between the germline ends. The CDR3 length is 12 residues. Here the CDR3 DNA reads TGTGCCAGCTCACCACAGGGAGAGACCCAGTACTTC. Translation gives CASSPQGETQYF.

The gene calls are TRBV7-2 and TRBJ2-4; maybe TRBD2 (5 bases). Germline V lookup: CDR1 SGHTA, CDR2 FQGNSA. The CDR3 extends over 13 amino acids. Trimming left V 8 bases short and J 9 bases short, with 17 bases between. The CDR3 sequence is CASSEPGIIIQYF. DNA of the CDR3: TGTGCCAGCTCGGAGCCGGGGATCATCATTCAGTACTTC.

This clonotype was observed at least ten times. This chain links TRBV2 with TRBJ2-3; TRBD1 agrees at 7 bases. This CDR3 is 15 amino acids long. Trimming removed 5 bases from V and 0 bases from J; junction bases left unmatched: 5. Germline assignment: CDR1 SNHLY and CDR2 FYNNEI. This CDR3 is CASSRQGPSTDTQYF. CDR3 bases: TGTGCCAGCAGTCGACAGGGCCCTAGCACAGATACGCAGTATTTT.

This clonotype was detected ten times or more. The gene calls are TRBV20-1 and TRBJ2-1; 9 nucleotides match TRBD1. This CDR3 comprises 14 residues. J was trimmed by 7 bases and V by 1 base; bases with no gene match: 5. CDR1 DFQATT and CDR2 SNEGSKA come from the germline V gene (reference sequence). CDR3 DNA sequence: TGCAGTGCTAGAGGGGACAGGGCCGTGAATGAGCAGTTCTTC. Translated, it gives CSARGDRAVNEQFF.

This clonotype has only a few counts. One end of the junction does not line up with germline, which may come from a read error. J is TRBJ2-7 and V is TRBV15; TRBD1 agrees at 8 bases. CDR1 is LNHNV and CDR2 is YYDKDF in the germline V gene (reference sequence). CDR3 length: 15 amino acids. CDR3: CATNRTRDRRYEQYF. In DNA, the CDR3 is TGTGCCACCAACAGAACCCGGGACAGGCGCTACGAGCAGTACTTC.

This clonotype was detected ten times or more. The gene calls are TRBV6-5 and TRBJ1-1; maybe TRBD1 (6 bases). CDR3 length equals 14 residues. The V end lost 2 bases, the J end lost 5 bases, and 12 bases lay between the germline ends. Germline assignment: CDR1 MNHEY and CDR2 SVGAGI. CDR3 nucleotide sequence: TGTGCCAGCAGTTACAACCGGGACATTACTGAAGCTTTCTTT. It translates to CASSYNRDITEAFF.

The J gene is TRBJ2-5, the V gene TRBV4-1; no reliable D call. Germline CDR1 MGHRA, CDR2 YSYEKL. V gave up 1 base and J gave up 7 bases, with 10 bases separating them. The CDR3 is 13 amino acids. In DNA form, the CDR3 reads TGCGCCAGCAGCCAAGTCGGGTGGGGGACCCAGTACTTC. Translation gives CASSQVGWGTQYF.

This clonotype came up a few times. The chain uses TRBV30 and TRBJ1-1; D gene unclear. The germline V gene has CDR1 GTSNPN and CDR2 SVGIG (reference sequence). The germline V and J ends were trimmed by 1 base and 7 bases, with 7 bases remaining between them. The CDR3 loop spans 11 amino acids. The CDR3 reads CAWSAGSEAFF. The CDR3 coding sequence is TGTGCCTGGAGTGCCGGGAGTGAAGCTTTCTTT.

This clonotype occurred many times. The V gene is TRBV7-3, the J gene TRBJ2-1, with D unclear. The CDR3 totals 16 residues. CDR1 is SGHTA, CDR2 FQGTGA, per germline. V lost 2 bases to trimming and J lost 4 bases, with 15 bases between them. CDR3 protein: CASSLFSVPDYNEQFF. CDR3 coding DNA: TGTGCCAGCAGCTTATTTTCCGTTCCGGATTACAATGAGCAGTTCTTC. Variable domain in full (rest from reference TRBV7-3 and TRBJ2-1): GAGVSQTPSNKVTEKGKYVELRCDPISGHTALYWYRQSLGQGPEFLIYFQGTGAADDSGLPNDRFFAVRPEGSVSTLKIQRTERGDSAVYLCASSLFSVPDYNEQFFGPGTRLTVL.

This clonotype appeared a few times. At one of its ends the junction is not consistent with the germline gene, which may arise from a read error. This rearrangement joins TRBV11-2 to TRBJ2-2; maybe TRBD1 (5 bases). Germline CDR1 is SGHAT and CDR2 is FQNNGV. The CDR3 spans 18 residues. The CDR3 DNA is TGTGCCAGCGGCTTTCGCGTACAGGCCACGACGAACACCGGGGAGCTGTTTTTT. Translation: CASGFRVQATTNTGELFF.

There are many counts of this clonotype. The CDR3 region has the DNA TGTGCCCGGGGAAGGGACAGACCCTATGGCTACACCTTC. Translation gives CARGRDRPYGYTF. V is TRBV30 and J is TRBJ1-2, with 7 bases matching TRBD1. This CDR3 has 13 amino acids. Germline CDR1 and CDR2: GTSNPN and SVGIG (reference sequence). J lost 4 bases, V lost 8 bases, and 10 bases had no gene match.

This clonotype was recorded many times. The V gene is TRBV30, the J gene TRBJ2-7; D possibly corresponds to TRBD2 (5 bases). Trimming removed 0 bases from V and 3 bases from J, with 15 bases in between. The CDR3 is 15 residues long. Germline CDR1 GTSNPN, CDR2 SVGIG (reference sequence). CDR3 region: CAWSVPRTDNYEQYF. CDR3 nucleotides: TGTGCCTGGAGTGTACCGCGGACTGACAACTACGAGCAGTACTTC. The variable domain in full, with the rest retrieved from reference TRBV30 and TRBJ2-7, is SQTIHQWPATLVQPVGSPLSLECTVEGTSNPNLYWYRQAAGRGLQLLFYSVGIGQISSEVPQNLSASRPQDRQFILSSKKLLLSDSGFYLCAWSVPRTDNYEQYFGPGTRLTVT.